Listed below are T cell receptor beta chains from one sample, sequenced in a study of OX40 agonist ivuxolimab in advanced cancers. TCRdb's copy holds only in-frame clones and misses some; the assay was immunoSEQ multiplex PCR. The sample holds some 50,000 clones, about 88% seen once. The specimen was CD4+ or CD8+ T cells sorted from blood, collected in a trial of the OX40 agonist ivuxolimab. The receptors shown here come from an adult with an advanced solid tumor such as melanoma, head and neck, liver or kidney cancer. Both conserved end residues are part of each CDR3. Fields, in order: CDR3 protein, CDR3 DNA, J gene, V gene, D gene, clone size. D genes are given only for firm matches. Clone size is not always given. Where it is, it says once, few, many or a class for expanded clones.

CASSPRKGENTEAFF	TGTGCCAGCTCACCACGTAAAGGGGAGAACACTGAAGCTTTCTTT	TRBJ1-1	TRBV18	.	.
CASSESGGAHVLTF	TGTGCCAGCAGTGAAAGCGGGGGCGCACACGTCCTGACTTTC	TRBJ2-6	TRBV6-1	TRBD2	.
CASSTGSDTQYF	TGTGCCAGTAGTACCGGGTCTGATACGCAGTATTTT	TRBJ2-3	TRBV19	.	.
CASSDRLAYNEQFF	TGCGCCAGCAGTGACCGACTGGCCTACAATGAGCAGTTCTTC	TRBJ2-1	TRBV10-2	.	.
CASSYSRKTNSPLHF	TGTGCCAGCAGTTACTCTCGTAAGACTAATTCACCCCTCCACTTT	TRBJ1-6	TRBV6-5	.	.
CASRHYEQYF	TGTGCCAGCAGACATTACGAGCAGTACTTC	TRBJ2-7	TRBV6-6	.	once
CASSFMGQGHYEQYF	TGTGCCAGCAGTTTTATGGGACAGGGGCATTACGAGCAGTACTTC	TRBJ2-7	TRBV27	TRBD1	.
CASSLTGTGIYEQYF	TGTGCCAGCAGCTTGACCGGGACAGGGATCTACGAGCAGTACTTC	TRBJ2-7	TRBV7-3	TRBD1	.
CASSLTGRGTEAFF	TGTGCCAGCAGTTTAACGGGCCGGGGCACTGAAGCTTTCTTT	TRBJ1-1	TRBV27	.	.
CASMGRPYGYTF	TGTGCCAGTATGGGCCGACCTTATGGCTACACCTTC	TRBJ1-2	TRBV19	.	.
CASSLMSDGYTF	TGTGCCAGCAGCTTAATGTCGGATGGCTACACCTTC	TRBJ1-2	TRBV7-9	.	.
CASSPTGVNQPQHF	TGTGCCAGCTCACCGACAGGAGTCAATCAGCCCCAGCATTTT	TRBJ1-5	TRBV18	.	.
CASRTTGGSGANVLTF	TGTGCCAGTAGGACGACAGGGGGTAGTGGGGCCAACGTCCTGACTTTC	TRBJ2-6	TRBV19	TRBD1	.
CASSLEQGGFTEAFF	TGTGCCAGCAGCTTAGAACAGGGTGGGTTCACTGAAGCTTTCTTT	TRBJ1-1	TRBV7-2	.	.
CASSLSRATNEKLFF	TGTGCCAGCAGCTTATCCAGGGCAACTAATGAAAAACTGTTTTTT	TRBJ1-4	TRBV7-2	.	.
CASSQDLQLSWDEQFF	TGCGCCAGCAGCCAAGATTTACAGCTATCTTGGGATGAGCAGTTCTTC	TRBJ2-1	TRBV4-1	.	.
CAWSMTVSGNTIYF	TGTGCCTGGAGTATGACAGTCTCTGGAAACACCATATATTTT	TRBJ1-3	TRBV30	.	.
CASSLPRGRGEKLFF	TGTGCCAGCTCCCTACCCAGGGGGCGCGGGGAAAAACTGTTTTTT	TRBJ1-4	TRBV18	TRBD1	.
CASSMGTDTDTQYF	TGTGCCAGTAGTATGGGGACGGACACAGATACGCAGTATTTT	TRBJ2-3	TRBV19	.	.
CASRRDNQPQHF	TGTGCCAGCAGAAGGGACAATCAGCCCCAGCATTTT	TRBJ1-5	TRBV28	.	.
CASSTDQPQHF	TGTGCCAGCAGCACGGATCAGCCCCAGCATTTT	TRBJ1-5	TRBV21-1	.	.
CSALGSYEQYF	TGCAGCGCCCTTGGATCTTACGAGCAGTACTTC	TRBJ2-7	TRBV29-1	.	.
CAISGGLAGAPTGELFF	TGTGCCATCAGTGGGGGACTAGCGGGGGCCCCCACCGGGGAGCTGTTTTTT	TRBJ2-2	TRBV10-3	TRBD2	.
CASSLLLTGSQPQHF	TGTGCCAGCAGCTTGCTCTTGACAGGGTCTCAGCCCCAGCATTTT	TRBJ1-5	TRBV5-8	TRBD1	.
CASSGAGLNTGELFF	TGCGCCAGCAGTGGTGCGGGGTTGAACACCGGGGAGCTGTTTTTT	TRBJ2-2	TRBV10-2	.	.
CASSPPGTYEQYF	TGCGCCAGCAGCCCTCCTGGCACCTACGAGCAGTACTTC	TRBJ2-7	TRBV5-1	.	.
CSVRQGSQPQHF	TGCAGCGTTCGGCAGGGGTCTCAGCCCCAGCATTTT	TRBJ1-5	TRBV29-1	.	.
CASSLPGVQGYTF	TGTGCCAGCAGCTTACCGGGTGTTCAGGGCTACACCTTC	TRBJ1-2	TRBV7-9	.	.